A single sample gave rise to the 28 T cell receptor beta chains below, sequenced in a study of shared clonotypes between healthy human individuals. Naivety among CD8 cells was defined by CD45RO negativity and positive CCR7 selection, thereby excluding terminally differentiated effector memory CD45RA+ cells. This table comes from immunoSEQ multiplex PCR, and its TCRdb copy is limited to in-frame clones, with some not included. The sample gives more than 550,000 clones, around 90% of which show up once; about a quarter is in the top ten. Source material: naive CD8+ T cells sorted from blood. The receptors come from a man aged 25 to 40 in good health.

The chain combines TRBV4-1 with TRBJ2-1, with a weak D call TRBD2 (7 bases). Germline V gene sequence: CDR1 MGHRA, CDR2 YSYEKL. The CDR3 contains 16 residues. Trimming took 5 bases from V and 4 from J, leaving 18 bases between them. DNA for the CDR3: TGCGCCAGCAGCTGGAGGGGGGGCGGGAGTTACAATGAGCAGTTCTTC. Its translation is CASSWRGGGSYNEQFF.

The chain has TRBV6-5 and TRBJ2-4; TRBD1 agrees at 7 bases. Per germline, CDR1 MNHEY and CDR2 SVGAGI. This CDR3 spans 14 amino acids. Trimming removed 0 bases from V and 5 bases from J; junction bases left unmatched: 1. CDR3 bases: TGTGCCAGCAGTTACTCAGGGGGCCAAAACATTCAGTACTTC. As protein: CASSYSGGQNIQYF.

The chain recombines TRBV27 with TRBJ1-2; possibly TRBD1 for D (5 bases). Per germline, CDR1 MNHEY and CDR2 SMNVEV (reference sequence). CDR3 size: 14 residues. With 5 bases removed from V and 0 bases from J, the gap between germline ends came to 10 bases. CDR3: CASSPTGANYGYTF. The CDR3 nucleotides read TGTGCCAGCAGTCCCACGGGGGCTAACTATGGCTACACCTTC.

The rearrangement joins TRBV27 to TRBJ2-7; 7 bases line up with TRBD2. V gave up 6 bases and J gave up 3 bases; unmatched junction bases: 8. The CDR3 length is 14 residues. Germline values: CDR1 MNHEY, CDR2 SMNVEV (reference sequence). This CDR3 reads CASSLWGGSYEQYF. The CDR3 DNA reads as TGTGCCAGCAGCCTATGGGGGGGGAGCTACGAGCAGTACTTC.

This chain joins TRBV27 and TRBJ2-7, with a tentative D call TRBD2 (5 bases). The V end was cut by 4 bases, the J end by 6 bases, with 13 bases between. The CDR3 is 13 residues long. Germline-derived CDR1 and CDR2 are MNHEY and SMNVEV (reference sequence). The CDR3 DNA sequence: TGTGCCAGCAGTTCCGCGGGCGCGCGCGAGCAGTACTTC. It translates to CASSSAGAREQYF.

Concerning this clone: Other DNA sequences in the same sample also yield this CDR3. The chain joins TRBV7-9 to TRBJ2-7; D remains unclear. Trimming cost V 4 bases and J 5 bases, with 12 bases left between them. Germline-derived CDR1 and CDR2 are SEHNR and FQNEAQ (reference sequence). The CDR3 is 13 amino acids. CDR3 sequence (DNA): TGTGCCAGCAGCTCCCCCGTGAGCCACGAGCAGTACTTC. Protein sequence: CASSSPVSHEQYF.

This chain links TRBV28 with TRBJ2-7, with TRBD1 matching 8 bases. V lost 1 base to trimming and J lost 3 bases; unmatched junction nucleotides: 2. Germline loops: CDR1 MDHEN, CDR2 SYDVKM. The CDR3 totals 14 residues. As DNA, the CDR3 is TGTGCCAGCAGTTTATTCGGACAGGGCTACGAGCAGTACTTC. Protein: CASSLFGQGYEQYF.

V gene TRBV10-3 combines with J gene TRBJ2-1, with TRBD2 matching 10 bases. The V segment lost 0 bases and the J segment 0 bases; nucleotides outside the gene matches: 11. The V gene's germline CDR1 is ENHRY and CDR2 SYGVKD. The CDR3 covers 20 residues. Here the CDR3 reads CAISESRTSGRKSSYNEQFF. The DNA of the CDR3 is TGTGCCATCAGTGAGTCTAGGACTAGCGGTCGTAAGAGCTCCTACAATGAGCAGTTCTTC.

The chain recombines TRBV4-3 with TRBJ1-1; D perhaps matches TRBD1 (5 bases). The germline gives CDR1 LGHNA, CDR2 YSLEER. This CDR3 is built from 15 residues. V was cut by 4 bases and J by 5 bases, with 17 bases left in between. Here the CDR3 reads CASSPYAGDGTEAFF. The CDR3 DNA follows: TGCGCCAGCAGCCCGTACGCGGGGGATGGTACTGAAGCTTTCTTT.

The gene calls are TRBV7-9 and TRBJ2-1, with 7 bases aligning to TRBD2. CDR3 length equals 17 residues. Trimming removed 5 bases from V and 0 bases from J; junction bases left unmatched: 10. The germline V gene encodes CDR1 SEHNR and CDR2 FQNEAQ (reference sequence). DNA of the CDR3: TGTGCCAGCAGCCCTAGGGGAGGGAGTCGCTCCTACAATGAGCAGTTCTTC. Protein product: CASSPRGGSRSYNEQFF.

The rearrangement links TRBV7-9 to TRBJ2-1; unclear D gene. V lost 3 bases to trimming and J lost 0 bases, with 12 bases between them. Germline values: CDR1 SEHNR, CDR2 FQNEAQ (reference sequence). This CDR3 region has 16 residues. CDR3 region: CASSFLGTYSYNEQFF. For the CDR3, the DNA is TGTGCCAGCAGCTTCCTCGGCACCTACTCCTACAATGAGCAGTTCTTC.

V gene TRBV29-1 combines with J gene TRBJ1-2; 10 bases agree with TRBD1. Germline CDR1 is SQVTM and CDR2 is ANQGSEA. The CDR3 is 15 amino acids. The V gene end was trimmed by 3 bases and the J gene end by 7 bases; junction bases not matched to a gene: 11. CDR3 protein: CSVDLGGTGVLGYTF. CDR3 nucleotides: TGCAGCGTTGATCTGGGCGGGACAGGGGTTCTTGGCTACACCTTC.

This chain uses TRBV9 with TRBJ1-2, with 11 positions matching TRBD1. The germline gives CDR1 SGDLS, CDR2 YYNGEE. V lost 4 bases to trimming and J lost 4 bases; unmatched junction nucleotides: 6. The CDR3 is 15 amino acids. The CDR3 spells CASSTRTGGGYGYTF. Here the CDR3 DNA reads TGTGCCAGCAGCACACGGACAGGGGGCGGCTATGGCTACACCTTC.

This clone was picked up a small number of times. Other DNA sequences in this sample translate to the same CDR3. The J gene is TRBJ1-5, the V gene TRBV11-2; no definite D call. V was clipped by 3 bases and J by 4 bases, with 4 bases between them. The CDR3 is 12 residues long. Germline V CDR1 and CDR2: SGHAT, FQNNGV. The CDR3 sequence is CASSLGNQPQHF. CDR3 sequence (DNA): TGTGCCAGCAGCTTGGGTAATCAGCCCCAGCATTTT.

This clone appeared once. The J gene is TRBJ1-2, the V gene TRBV13, with D maybe TRBD1 (5 bases). CDR3 length equals 13 residues. Per the germline V gene, CDR1 is PRHDT and CDR2 is FYEKMQ (reference sequence). V shed 5 bases and J shed 9 bases, with 16 bases lying between them. CDR3 DNA: TGTGCCAGCAGCCTTCCTGGGGGGGATAGCTACACCTTC. It is translated as CASSLPGGDSYTF.

The rearrangement uses TRBV2 and TRBJ2-1, with TRBD1 as a possible D gene (8 bases). The CDR3 runs 15 residues. V was pared by 4 bases and J by 10 bases, with 20 bases between. Germline lookup yields CDR1 SNHLY and CDR2 FYNNEI. CDR3 DNA: TGTGCCAGCAGTGCAGGGGGCCGAGCGGGATCCGAGCAGTTCTTC. It yields the protein CASSAGGRAGSEQFF.

The chain carries TRBV6-4 and TRBJ1-2; 10 nucleotides align to TRBD1. The junction had 7 bases not matched to a gene; V was cut back by 6 bases and J by 3 bases. Germline loops: CDR1 MRHNA, CDR2 SNTAGT. CDR3 length equals 15 residues. The CDR3 spells CASRTPGQGYYGYTF. CDR3 DNA sequence: TGTGCCAGCAGGACCCCGGGACAGGGGTACTATGGCTACACCTTC.

The V and J genes are TRBV14 and TRBJ2-7, with 11 bases fitting TRBD2. Germline CDR1 reads SGHDN; CDR2 reads FVKESK. The junction had 10 bases not matched to a gene; V was cut back by 1 base and J by 2 bases. There are 18 residues in the CDR3. The CDR3 reads CASSQVSSSGRRPYEQYF. In DNA form, the CDR3 reads TGTGCCAGCAGCCAAGTATCCTCTAGCGGGAGGCGTCCCTACGAGCAGTACTTC.

CDR3 sequence reads: CAWNLRDRDYEQYF. The DNA for the CDR3 is TGTGCCTGGAACCTCCGGGACAGGGACTACGAGCAGTACTTC. The chain couples TRBV30 to TRBJ2-7; TRBD1 agrees at 9 bases. V trimming: 4 bases; J trimming: 3 bases; junction bases outside the gene matches: 7. Per germline, CDR1 GTSNPN and CDR2 SVGIG (reference sequence). This CDR3 spans 14 amino acids. Together with reference TRBV30 and TRBJ2-7, the CDR3 gives the full variable domain: SQTIHQWPATLVQPVGSPLSLECTVEGTSNPNLYWYRQAAGRGLQLLFYSVGIGQISSEVPQNLSASRPQDRQFILSSKKLLLSDSGFYLCAWNLRDRDYEQYFGPGTRLTVT.

This clone came up once. The gene calls are TRBV4-1 and TRBJ1-5; D is unclear. The CDR3 has 16 amino acids. The V end was cut by 2 bases, the J end by 2 bases, with 13 bases between. Germline CDR1 MGHRA, CDR2 YSYEKL. This chain's CDR3 is CASSQSAYGGNQPQHF. CDR3 nucleotides: TGCGCCAGCAGCCAATCGGCTTACGGAGGCAATCAGCCCCAGCATTTT.

The CDR3 DNA reads as TGCGCCAGCAGCGGTCTAGCGGGAGGGTTAGATACGCAGTATTTT. This encodes CASSGLAGGLDTQYF. This chain joins TRBV4-3 and TRBJ2-3; 12 nucleotides line up with TRBD2. With 5 bases clipped from V and 5 bases from J, the junction kept 5 bases outside the gene matches. The CDR3 has 15 residues. In germline, CDR1 is LGHNA, CDR2 YSLEER.

The chain combines TRBV28 with TRBJ2-1; a weak D match, TRBD2 (5 bases). The ends were cut back, 8 bases at V and 0 bases at J, with 14 bases in the middle. This CDR3 is built from 15 residues. Looked up from germline, CDR1 is MDHEN and CDR2 is SYDVKM. This chain's CDR3 is CASSGERISYNEQFF. In nucleotides, the CDR3 is TGTGCCAGCTCTGGGGAGCGAATCTCCTACAATGAGCAGTTCTTC.

In this sample, this clone turned up a few times. The chain carries TRBV6-6 and TRBJ2-7; D call uncertain. Germline values: CDR1 MNHNY, CDR2 SVGAGI (reference sequence). The V and J ends lost 2 bases and 6 bases respectively, with 5 bases between them. The CDR3 length is 11 residues. In DNA, the CDR3 is TGTGCCAGCAGTTACGCTTCCGAGCAGTACTTC. It codes for CASSYASEQYF.

V gene TRBV6-6 combines with J gene TRBJ2-1; D possibly corresponds to TRBD2 (6 bases). Germline CDR1 reads MNHNY; CDR2 reads SVGAGI (reference sequence). The CDR3 runs 15 residues. Trimming left V 5 bases short and J 2 bases short, with 13 bases between. The CDR3 region is CASSGTLLAYNEQFF. The CDR3, as DNA: TGTGCCAGCAGTGGGACTCTTCTCGCCTACAATGAGCAGTTCTTC.

This chain links TRBV27 with TRBJ2-3; D gene uncertain. V lost 5 bases and J lost 1, with 16 bases in between. The CDR3 extends over 16 amino acids. In germline, CDR1 is MNHEY, CDR2 SMNVEV (reference sequence). Here the CDR3 DNA reads TGTGCCAGCAGTCCCCTCCGCAGATTCGGCACAGATACGCAGTATTTT. Translated, it gives CASSPLRRFGTDTQYF.

This chain connects TRBV7-2 to TRBJ2-5; the D is unclear. The germline V and J ends were trimmed by 5 bases and 0 bases, with 10 bases remaining between them. Germline CDR1 reads SGHTA; CDR2 reads FQGNSA. The CDR3 covers 14 residues. Here the CDR3 DNA reads TGTGCCAGCAGCCCCCGTGGCTACCAAGAGACCCAGTACTTC. It encodes CASSPRGYQETQYF.

Worth noting for this clone: Other nucleotide sequences from this sample produce the same CDR3. The CDR3 loop reads CASSGSEQYF. In nucleotides, the CDR3 is TGTGCCAGCAGTGGTTCCGAGCAGTACTTC. The V and J genes are TRBV2 and TRBJ2-7; D is unclear. The V end lost 4 bases, the J end lost 6 bases, and 4 bases lay between the germline ends. The CDR3 loop spans 10 amino acids. The V gene's germline CDR1 is SNHLY and CDR2 FYNNEI. Using reference TRBV2 and TRBJ2-7 for the parts outside the CDR3, the full variable domain is EPEVTQTPSHQVTQMGQEVILRCVPISNHLYFYWYRQILGQKVEFLVSFYNNEISEKSEIFDDQFSVERPDGSNFTLKIRSTKLEDSAMYFCASSGSEQYFGPGTRLTVT.

The chain combines TRBV18 with TRBJ2-7; maybe TRBD1 (6 bases). CDR1 and CDR2 from the germline V gene are KGHSH and LQKENI. This CDR3 region has 17 residues. Trimming removed 0 bases at V and 0 bases at J, with 15 bases between. CDR3 region: CASSPPKGQRSSYEQYF. CDR3 bases: TGTGCCAGCTCACCACCTAAAGGACAGCGGAGCTCCTACGAGCAGTACTTC. Full variable domain (outside the CDR3, taken from reference TRBV18 and TRBJ2-7): NAGVMQNPRHLVRRRGQEARLRCSPMKGHSHVYWYRQLPEEGLKFMVYLQKENIIDESGMPKERFSAEFPKEGPSILRIQQVVRGDSAAYFCASSPPKGQRSSYEQYFGPGTRLTVT.